This T cell receptor beta chain came from a study of blood T cell repertoires in COVID-19. For the study at large: The study drew acute and convalescent COVID-19 samples from the United States, Italy and Spain. Sources were T cells, B-cell-depleted T cells, or PBMCs; the material itself was cDNA or gDNA.

In the original processing: Amplification from reference gene primers served as the basis for estimated nucleated cell counts. The data were produced by immunoSEQ multiplex PCR, yet TCRdb's version contains in-frame clones alone and is incomplete. V, J and clone size were drawn from that table, and D and trimming were deduced from the DNA. Here the sample spans just under 85,000 clones, more than 70% being singletons. CDR1 and CDR2 from the germline V gene are LNHDA and SQIVND (reference sequence). The CDR3 totals 13 residues. Trimming cost V 4 bases and J 1 base, with 6 bases left between them. This sequence was found in a woman aged 55-70 years with acute or convalescent COVID-19. The gene calls are TRBV19 and TRBJ2-3; no firm D call. The material sequenced was peripheral blood. In nucleotides, the CDR3 is TGTGCCAGTAGTACAGGTCGCACAGATACGCAGTATTTT. This codes for CASSTGRTDTQYF.